Presented here are 7 T cell receptor beta chains from one specimen sequenced in a study of T cells in Graves' hyperthyroidism and ophthalmopathy. RNA transcripts gave rise to amplified TCR beta CDR3 regions. First-round RT-PCR of the TCR CDR3 relied on the HTBI primer set. Each CDR3 protein is one row after TCRdb ran MiXCR on the multiplex PCR reads. The sample shows roughly 740,000 distinct CDR3 sequences, less than 20% of them seen only once. The sequencing input was blood. The origin of the receptors is a man aged 18 to 30 with Graves' hyperthyroidism.

This clonotype turned up a few times. This rearrangement joins TRBV20-1 to TRBJ2-2; tentatively, D is TRBD1 (6 bases). The V gene lost 0 bases and the J gene lost 6 bases, with 14 bases spanning the gap. The germline V gene has CDR1 DFQATT and CDR2 SNEGSKA (reference sequence). The CDR3 length is 15 residues. The CDR3 region is CSAREAGARPGELFF. CDR3 DNA: TGCAGTGCTAGAGAGGCAGGGGCGAGGCCCGGGGAGCTGTTTTTT.

This rearrangement joins TRBV7-3 to TRBJ2-7, with D unresolved. In germline, CDR1 is SGHTA, CDR2 FQGTGA. The CDR3 is 13 amino acids. The ends were cut back, 5 bases at V and 5 bases at J, with 13 bases in the middle. The CDR3 sequence: CASSLARVDEQYF. The DNA of the CDR3 is TGTGCCAGCAGCCTCGCGAGAGTTGACGAGCAGTACTTC.

V and J are TRBV20-1 and TRBJ2-1, with D perhaps TRBD2 (6 bases). Germline-derived CDR1 and CDR2 are DFQATT and SNEGSKA (reference sequence). The length of the CDR3 is 13 residues. Trimming took off 8 bases at V and 7 bases at J, with 18 bases between the two ends. CDR3 nucleotides: TGCAGTTCCCCAAATCGGGAGTGGAATGAGCAGTTCTTC. The encoded protein is CSSPNREWNEQFF.

This clonotype was seen at least ten times. J is TRBJ2-1 and V is TRBV28; unclear D gene. The CDR3 loop spans 13 amino acids. V gave up 3 bases and J gave up 8 bases, with 11 bases separating them. Germline loops: CDR1 MDHEN, CDR2 SYDVKM. The CDR3 is CASSFRSTDEQFF. The CDR3 nucleotides read TGTGCCAGCAGTTTCCGGTCTACCGATGAGCAGTTCTTC.

This clonotype was seen repeatedly, ten times or more. This chain links TRBV28 with TRBJ2-7; a weak D match, TRBD2 (5 bases). The germline V gene has CDR1 MDHEN and CDR2 SYDVKM. The CDR3 loop spans 16 amino acids. V was trimmed by 6 bases and J by 2 bases, leaving 20 bases between them. In DNA form, the CDR3 reads TGTGCCAGCAGGGGCATCCGGGAATATTCAACCTACGAGCAGTACTTC. This codes for CASRGIREYSTYEQYF.

In its sample, this clonotype was seen many times. This chain links TRBV30 with TRBJ1-1; no reliable D call. CDR1 is GTSNPN, CDR2 SVGIG, per germline (reference sequence). The CDR3 is made up of 12 amino acids. Trimming took off 2 bases at V and 1 base at J, with 5 bases between the two ends. CDR3 nucleotide sequence: TGTGCCTGGAGTAGGCAGAACACTGAAGCTTTCTTT. It is translated as CAWSRQNTEAFF.

The chain employs TRBV7-6 and TRBJ2-7; 7 bases align to TRBD2. The V gene end was trimmed by 2 bases and the J gene end by 5 bases; junction bases not matched to a gene: 9. CDR1 is SGHVS, CDR2 FNYEAQ, per germline. The length of the CDR3 is 15 residues. CDR3 coding DNA: TGTGCCAGCAGCTTAATGCAGACTCGGGGGGACGAGCAGTACTTC. It encodes CASSLMQTRGDEQYF.